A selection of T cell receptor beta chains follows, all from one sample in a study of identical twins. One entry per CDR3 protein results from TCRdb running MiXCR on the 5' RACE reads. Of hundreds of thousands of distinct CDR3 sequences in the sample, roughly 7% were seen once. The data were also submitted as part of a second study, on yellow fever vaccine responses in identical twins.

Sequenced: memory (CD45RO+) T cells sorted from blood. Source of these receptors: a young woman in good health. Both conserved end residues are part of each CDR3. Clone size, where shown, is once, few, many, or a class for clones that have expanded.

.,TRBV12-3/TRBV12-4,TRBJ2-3,CASSFGGDTQYF
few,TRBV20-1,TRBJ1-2,CSASRTGGRDGYTF
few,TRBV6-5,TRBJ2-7,CASSYQQGTFNPYEQYF
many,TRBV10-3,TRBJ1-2,CAISTDSLYGYTF
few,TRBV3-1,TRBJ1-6,CASSQGQGGYSPLHF
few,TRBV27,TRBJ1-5,CASSFRVGQPQHF
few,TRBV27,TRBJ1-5,CTSSLLSSNQPQHF
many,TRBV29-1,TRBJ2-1,CSVTPQGYSEQFF
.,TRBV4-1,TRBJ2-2,CASSLPWTGVGELFF
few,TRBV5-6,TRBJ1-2,CASSSQGTGYGYTF
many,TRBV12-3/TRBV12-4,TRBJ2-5,CASSLLYQETQYF
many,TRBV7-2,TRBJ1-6,CASSFGTATYNSPLHF
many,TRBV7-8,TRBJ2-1,CASSLDRAYNEQFF
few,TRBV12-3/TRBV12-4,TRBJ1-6,CASSFGGYNSPLHF
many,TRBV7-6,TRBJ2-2,CASSFGAPANTGELFF
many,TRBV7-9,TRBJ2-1,CASSPRDSPNEQFF
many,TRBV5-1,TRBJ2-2,CASSSQGTGELFF
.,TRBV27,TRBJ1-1,CASSTTGMGEAFF
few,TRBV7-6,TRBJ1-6,CASSLDGRPNSPLHF
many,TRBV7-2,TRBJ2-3,CASSLAGHTTDTQYF
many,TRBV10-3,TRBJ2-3,CAISATDTQYF
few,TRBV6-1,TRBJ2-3,CASTAGSGSADTQYF
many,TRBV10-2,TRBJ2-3,CASRYSLAGNSDTQYF
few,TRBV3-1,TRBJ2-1,CASSPGLEVEQFF
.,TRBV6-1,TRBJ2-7,CASSRTGGGNPSGQYF
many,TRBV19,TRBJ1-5,CASSRGTGADSNQPQHF
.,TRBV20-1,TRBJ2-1,CSVPLAGGNEQFF
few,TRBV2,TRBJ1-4,CASSPSGGTSEKLFF
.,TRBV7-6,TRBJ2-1,CASSLVLPPLAGVTYNEQFF
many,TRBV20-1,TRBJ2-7,CSASRPGLAYEQYF
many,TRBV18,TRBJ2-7,CASSPDFREQYF
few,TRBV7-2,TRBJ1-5,CASSPGQKNQPQHF
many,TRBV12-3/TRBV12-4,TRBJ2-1,CASSLAGGPEEQFF
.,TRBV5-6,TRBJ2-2,CASSPGLLSGELFF
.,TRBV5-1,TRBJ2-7,CASSTSGTSSYEQYF
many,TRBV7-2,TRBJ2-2,CASSFRGGRGELFF
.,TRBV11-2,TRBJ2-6,CASSLPSTWVSGANVLTF
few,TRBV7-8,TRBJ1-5,CASSGDSGDQPQHF
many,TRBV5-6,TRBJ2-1,CASSLGGRGRLNEQFF
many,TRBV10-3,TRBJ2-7,CAISEGVEFYEQYF
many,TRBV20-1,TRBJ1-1,CSARVSEAFF
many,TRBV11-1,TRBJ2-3,CASSPGLGGPDTQYF
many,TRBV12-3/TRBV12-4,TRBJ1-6,CASIPSGISSPLHF
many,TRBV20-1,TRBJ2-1,CSAIGGFRNNEQFF
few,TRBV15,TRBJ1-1,CATSRDRMNTEAFF
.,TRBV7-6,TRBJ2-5,CASSRSETQYF
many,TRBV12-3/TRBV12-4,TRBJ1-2,CASSLGGARGYGYTF
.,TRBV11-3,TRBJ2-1,CASSSRGSGSSYNEQFF
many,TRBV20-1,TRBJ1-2,CSASGVWDYGYTF
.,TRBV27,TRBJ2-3,CASNQGQGADTQYF
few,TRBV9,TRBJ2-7,CASSVGGDVSGYEQYF
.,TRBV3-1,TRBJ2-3,CASSSRDARTDTQYF
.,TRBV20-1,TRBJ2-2,CSASRLAGDTGELFF
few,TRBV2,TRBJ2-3,CASSGRDTGTDTQYF
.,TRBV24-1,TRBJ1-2,CATSDQRGQNGYTF
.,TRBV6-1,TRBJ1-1,CASSLQGAMNTEAFF
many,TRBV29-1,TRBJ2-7,CSVNYGLAGGGEQYF
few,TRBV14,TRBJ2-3,CASTRSGTAPGQDTQYF
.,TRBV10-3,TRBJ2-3,CAISRTGAQKSSTDTQYF
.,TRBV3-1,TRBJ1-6,CASSPPLGWALHF